A selection of T cell receptor beta chains follows, all from one sample in a study of Ad26.COV2.S vaccination and SARS-CoV-2 variants. Sequencing was performed with immunoSEQ multiplex PCR; in TCRdb, only in-frame clones are kept and a portion is missing. The data hold roughly 350,000 clones, with approximately 86% observed a single time. The sample here was peripheral blood, taken in a trial of Ad26.COV2.S vaccine versus placebo. The receptors come from a person aged 18-60 years who received the Ad26.COV2.S COVID-19 vaccine or a placebo. CDR3s include the opening cysteine and the closing phenylalanine or tryptophan. A D gene is named only where the DNA matches it firmly. A clone size is listed for some rows: how often the clone was seen (once, few, many), or a class if it is expanded.

d_call	clone_size	v_call	j_call	cdr3_nt	cdr3_aa
-	-	TRBV28	TRBJ1-1	TGTGCCAGCACTCCCCCAGGCGGTACTGAAGCTTTCTTT	CASTPPGGTEAFF
-	-	TRBV7-9	TRBJ2-3	TGTGCCAGCAGCACGAAGGGGAGGCCCGTAAGCACAGATACGCAGTATTTT	CASSTKGRPVSTDTQYF
-	once	TRBV16	TRBJ1-1	TGTGCCAGCAGCCATCCCTCCACTGAAGCTTTCTTT	CASSHPSTEAFF
-	-	TRBV5-4	TRBJ2-1	TGTGCCAGCAGTCCAGGGGGGCATATCTCGGTCGTCGATGAGCAGTTCTTC	CASSPGGHISVVDEQFF
TRBD1	-	TRBV6-2/TRBV6-3	TRBJ2-7	TGTGCCAGCAGTTACGGGGACAGGGGTCCCTACGAGCAGTACTTC	CASSYGDRGPYEQYF
-	-	TRBV28	TRBJ2-7	TGTGCCAGCAGTCCTATCCGGGACGGCTACGAGCAGTACTTC	CASSPIRDGYEQYF
-	-	TRBV19	TRBJ2-1	TGTGCCAGTAGTATAGTTGCGGAGGTCTCCTACAATGAGCAGTTCTTC	CASSIVAEVSYNEQFF
-	-	TRBV5-6	TRBJ1-4	TGTGCCAGCAGCTCAGGGCAGACCCTACTCCGGAATGAAAAACTGTTTTTT	CASSSGQTLLRNEKLFF
-	-	TRBV6-6	TRBJ2-6	TGTGCCAGCAGTCCACCAGGGGCCAGCTCTGGGGCCAACGTCCTGACTTTC	CASSPPGASSGANVLTF
TRBD2	-	TRBV7-2	TRBJ2-1	TGTGCCAGCGACATGGGGGGGACCGGGAATGAGCAGTTCTTC	CASDMGGTGNEQFF
-	-	TRBV18	TRBJ2-5	TGTGCCAGCTCACCGACTACAGGGACGGAGACCCAGTACTTC	CASSPTTGTETQYF
TRBD2	-	TRBV5-1	TRBJ2-1	TGCGCCAGCAGCCAAATAGCGGGGGGGCTCAATGAGCAGTTCTTC	CASSQIAGGLNEQFF
-	-	TRBV19	TRBJ1-4	TGTGCCAGTAGTTCCCGACGACGGATCGTAAATGAAAAACTGTTTTTT	CASSSRRRIVNEKLFF
TRBD1	-	TRBV4-3	TRBJ2-7	TGCGCCAGCAGCCAAGAGGGCAGGGGGTCCAACGAGCAGTACTTC	CASSQEGRGSNEQYF
-	few	TRBV6-5	TRBJ1-1	TGTGCCAGCAGTTACCGCCGCGTTGGGAACACTGAAGCTTTCTTT	CASSYRRVGNTEAFF
-	-	TRBV4-1	TRBJ2-7	TGCGCCAGCAGCCAATTCAGGGGAGACCACGAGCAGTACTTC	CASSQFRGDHEQYF
-	-	TRBV7-7	TRBJ2-7	TGTGCTAGCAGCCGTCAATTTGGAGGCTCCTACGAGCAGTACTTC	CASSRQFGGSYEQYF